This T cell receptor (beta chain) was retrieved from a study of shared clonotypes between healthy human individuals. Overall study context: Every donor yielded three CD4 naive, three CD4 memory, two CD8 naive and one CD8 memory plate. General observations from the study: Between several donors, naive CD4 clonotypes were shared at a level of about 5%.

With respect to this clone: Its target is not known. This specimen includes other DNA sequences encoding the same CDR3.

An even split of each subset's genomic DNA across several immunoSEQ plates was performed. TCRdb's table, derived via immunoSEQ multiplex PCR, lists solely in-frame clones and lacks some. The data contain 2 million to 3 million clones, approximately 94% of them singletons. The specimen was naive CD4+ T cells from PBMCs. As to subset: CD45RA+ positively selected. The clonotype comes from a man between 18 and 35 years old in good health. Some clones in this sample may be carry-over from other donors' samples.

CDR3: CASSVEGSYEQYF. The CDR3 DNA follows: TGTGCCAGCAGCGTAGAAGGGTCCTACGAGCAGTACTTC. The genes are TRBV9 and TRBJ2-7; the D is unclear. Germline CDR1 and CDR2: SGDLS and YYNGEE. Trimming took off 0 bases at V and 1 base at J, with 5 bases between the two ends. The CDR3 runs to 13 residues.